The source of this T cell receptor beta chain is a study of shared clonotypes between healthy human individuals. Only CD45RO-negative cells positively selected for CCR7 counted as naive CD8 cells, so terminally differentiated effector memory CD45RA+ cells were excluded. Study-wide findings and caveats: Rarefaction revealed incomplete sorted-subset sequencing despite large depth.

On this clone itself: The antigen remains unidentified.

Germline V CDR1 and CDR2: SQVTM, ANQGSEA. The CDR3 loop spans 13 amino acids. V gave up 0 bases and J gave up 3 bases, with 9 bases separating them. The method was immunoSEQ multiplex PCR; TCRdb's version includes in-frame clones alone and lacks a portion of them. The repertoire consists of millions of clones, with roughly 91% occurring once and the leading ten covering more than 1.5%. The receptor was isolated from a man younger than 30 in good health. Some clones in this sample may be carry-over from other donors' samples. Sequences were obtained from naive CD8+ T cells from PBMCs. V is TRBV29-1 and J is TRBJ2-7; D is uncertain. The CDR3 nucleotides read TGCAGCGTTGAAGATAACGGGTACTACGAGCAGTACTTC. This codes for CSVEDNGYYEQYF.